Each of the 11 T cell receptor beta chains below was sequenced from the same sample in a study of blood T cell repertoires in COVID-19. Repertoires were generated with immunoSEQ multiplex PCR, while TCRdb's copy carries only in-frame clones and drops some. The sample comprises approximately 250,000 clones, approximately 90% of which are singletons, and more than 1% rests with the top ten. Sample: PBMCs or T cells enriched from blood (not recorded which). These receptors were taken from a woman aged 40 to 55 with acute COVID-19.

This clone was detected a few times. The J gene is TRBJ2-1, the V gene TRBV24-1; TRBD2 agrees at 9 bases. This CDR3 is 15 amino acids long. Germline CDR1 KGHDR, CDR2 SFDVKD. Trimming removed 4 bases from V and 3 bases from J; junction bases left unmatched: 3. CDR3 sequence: CATSEPSGNYNEQFF. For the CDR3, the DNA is TGTGCCACCAGTGAGCCTAGCGGGAACTACAATGAGCAGTTCTTC.

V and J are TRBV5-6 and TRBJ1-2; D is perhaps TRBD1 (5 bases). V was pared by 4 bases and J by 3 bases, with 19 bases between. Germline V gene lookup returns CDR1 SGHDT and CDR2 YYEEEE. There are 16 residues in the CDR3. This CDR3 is CASSPVDRTLHYGYTF. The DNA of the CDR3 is TGTGCCAGCAGCCCCGTTGACAGAACTTTACACTATGGCTACACCTTC.

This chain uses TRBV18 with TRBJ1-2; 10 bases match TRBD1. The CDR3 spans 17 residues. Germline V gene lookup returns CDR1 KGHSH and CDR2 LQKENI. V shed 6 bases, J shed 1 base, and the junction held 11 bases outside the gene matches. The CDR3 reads CASSLTGGGQLNYGYTF. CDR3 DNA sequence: TGTGCCAGCTCCCTGACAGGGGGCGGACAACTTAACTATGGCTACACCTTC.

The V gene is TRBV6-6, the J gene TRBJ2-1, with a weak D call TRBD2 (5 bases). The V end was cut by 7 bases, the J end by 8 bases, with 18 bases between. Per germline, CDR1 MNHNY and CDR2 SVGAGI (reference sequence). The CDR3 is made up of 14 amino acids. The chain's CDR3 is CASIPAAKRDEQFF. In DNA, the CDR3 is TGTGCCAGCATCCCAGCGGCGAAGAGAGATGAGCAGTTCTTC.

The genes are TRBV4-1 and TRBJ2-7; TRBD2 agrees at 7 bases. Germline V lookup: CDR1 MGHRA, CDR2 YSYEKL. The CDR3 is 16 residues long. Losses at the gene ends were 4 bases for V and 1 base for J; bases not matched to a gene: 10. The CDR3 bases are TGCGCCAGCAGCCCTCAAGCGTGGGAGGGATCCTACGAGCAGTACTTC. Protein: CASSPQAWEGSYEQYF.

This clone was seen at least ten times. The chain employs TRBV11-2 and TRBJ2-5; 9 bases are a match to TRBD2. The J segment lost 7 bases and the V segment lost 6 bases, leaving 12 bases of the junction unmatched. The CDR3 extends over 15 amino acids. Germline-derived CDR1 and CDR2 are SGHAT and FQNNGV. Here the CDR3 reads CASRRLREGSGTQYF. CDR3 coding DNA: TGTGCCAGCAGGCGTTTGCGGGAGGGTTCGGGGACCCAGTACTTC.

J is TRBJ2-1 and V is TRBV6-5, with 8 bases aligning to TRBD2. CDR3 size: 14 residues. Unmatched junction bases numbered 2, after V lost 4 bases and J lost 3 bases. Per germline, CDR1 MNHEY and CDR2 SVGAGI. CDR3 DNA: TGTGCCAGCAGTTTCCGGGAGGGCTACAATGAGCAGTTCTTC. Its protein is CASSFREGYNEQFF.

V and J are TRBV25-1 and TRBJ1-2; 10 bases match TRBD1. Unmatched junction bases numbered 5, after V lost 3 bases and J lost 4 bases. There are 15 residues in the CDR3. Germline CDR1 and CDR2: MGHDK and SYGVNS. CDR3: CASSDMDRGVYGYTF. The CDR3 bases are TGTGCCAGCAGTGACATGGACAGGGGGGTCTATGGCTACACCTTC.

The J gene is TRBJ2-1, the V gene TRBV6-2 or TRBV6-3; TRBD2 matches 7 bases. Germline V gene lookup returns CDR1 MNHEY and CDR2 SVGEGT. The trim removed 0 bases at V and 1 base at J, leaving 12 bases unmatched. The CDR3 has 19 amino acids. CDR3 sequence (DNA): TGTGCCAGCAGTTACTCGATAACAGGCTCGCGGGAGTCCTACAATGAGCAGTTCTTC. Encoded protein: CASSYSITGSRESYNEQFF.

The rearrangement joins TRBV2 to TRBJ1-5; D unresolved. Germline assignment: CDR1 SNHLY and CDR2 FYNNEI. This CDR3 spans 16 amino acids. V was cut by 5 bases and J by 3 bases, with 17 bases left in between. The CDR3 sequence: CASSLGQPPSNQPQHF. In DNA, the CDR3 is TGTGCCAGCAGTCTAGGCCAACCCCCTTCCAATCAGCCCCAGCATTTT.

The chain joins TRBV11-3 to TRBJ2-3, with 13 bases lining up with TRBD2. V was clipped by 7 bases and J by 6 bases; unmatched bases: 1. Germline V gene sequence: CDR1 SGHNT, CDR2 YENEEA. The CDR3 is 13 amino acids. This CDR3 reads CASKTSGRDTQYF. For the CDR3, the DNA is TGTGCCAGCAAGACTAGCGGGAGGGATACGCAGTATTTT.